The rows below give T cell receptor beta chains drawn from one sample of a study of OX40 agonist ivuxolimab in advanced cancers. Data came from immunoSEQ multiplex PCR; TCRdb stores just in-frame clones and leaves some out. This sample has around 40,000 clones, with approximately 85% found just once. The material sequenced was CD4+ or CD8+ T cells sorted from blood, taken in a trial of the OX40 agonist ivuxolimab. All receptors derive from an adult with an advanced solid tumor such as melanoma, head and neck, liver or kidney cancer. The CDR3 runs from the conserved cysteine through the conserved F or W. The D gene is left open where the match is weak. Size tells how often a clone was seen (once, few, many) or the class of an expanded clone, and some rows leave it out.

>TRBJ2-7|TRBV28|-|-
TGTGCCAGCAGGATTAGCGGCTACGAGCAGTACTTC
CASRISGYEQYF
>TRBJ2-6|TRBV9|-|once
TGTGCCAGCAGTACGGACGGCTCTGGGGCCAACGTCCTGACTTTC
CASSTDGSGANVLTF
>TRBJ2-7|TRBV10-1|-|-
TGCGCCGCCCAATGGGGGCACTCCTACGAGCAGTACTTC
CAAQWGHSYEQYF
>TRBJ1-5|TRBV28|-|few
TGTGCCAGCAGCTGGATCTACGGCAATCAGCCCCAGCATTTT
CASSWIYGNQPQHF
>TRBJ2-7|TRBV10-3|-|-
TGTGCCACCCAACAAAGTATCTACGAGCAGTACTTC
CATQQSIYEQYF
>TRBJ2-2|TRBV6-1|TRBD1|few
TGTGCCAGCAGTGATCGGACAGGGGGCGTCCTCGGGGAGCTGTTTTTT
CASSDRTGGVLGELFF
>TRBJ2-7|TRBV19|-|once
TGTGCCAGCAGTCCGGGCTACGAGCAGTACTTC
CASSPGYEQYF
>TRBJ1-2|TRBV6-1|-|-
TGTGCCAGCAGTGACTATGGCTACACCTTC
CASSDYGYTF
>TRBJ2-1|TRBV5-6|TRBD2|-
TGTGCCAGCAGCGGGGCGGGGGGGTTTAACAATGAGCAGTTCTTC
CASSGAGGFNNEQFF
>TRBJ1-1|TRBV18|-|few
TGTGCCAGCTCACCACTGGTCGTAGAAAACCGACCCACTGAAGCTTTCTTT
CASSPLVVENRPTEAFF
>TRBJ2-7|TRBV13|-|-
TGTGCCAGCAGCCCTCGGACAGAGATCTCCTACGAGCAGTACTTC
CASSPRTEISYEQYF
>TRBJ1-5|TRBV30|-|few
TGTGCCTGGAGTCCCTCGAAAGGGCTAGCTTATCAGCCCCAGCATTTT
CAWSPSKGLAYQPQHF
>TRBJ2-1|TRBV7-2|-|-
TGTGCCAGCAGCTTGCCCCTCGGGGATCACAATGAGCAGTTCTTC
CASSLPLGDHNEQFF
>TRBJ2-7|TRBV2|-|-
TGTGCCAGCAGTGAAATTTACGAGCAGTACTTC
CASSEIYEQYF
>TRBJ2-3|TRBV5-5|-|-
TGTGCCAGCAGCCCCATCTCCAAAAGCACAGATACGCGGTATTTT
CASSPISKSTDTRYF
>TRBJ2-5|TRBV5-6|TRBD1|-
TGTGCCAGCAGCCGTCTTGGGACAGGGGGCTACCAAGAGACCCAGTACTTC
CASSRLGTGGYQETQYF
>TRBJ1-2|TRBV30|TRBD1|-
TGTGCCTGGAGGAGGGACAGGGACATGAGCTACACCTTC
CAWRRDRDMSYTF
>TRBJ1-1|TRBV5-5|-|-
TGTGCCAGCAGCCGGGCCTGGGACGAAGCTTTCTTT
CASSRAWDEAFF
>TRBJ2-3|TRBV20-1|-|once
TGCAGGGGGGCAGGGTCAGATACGCAGTATTTT
CRGAGSDTQYF
>TRBJ2-1|TRBV5-6|TRBD2|-
TGTGCCAGCAGCTTGTTTGGGACTAACTTATACAATGAGCAGTTCTTC
CASSLFGTNLYNEQFF
>TRBJ2-3|TRBV7-3|-|-
TGTGCCAGCAGCTTAACGGGGGGCACAGATACGCAGTATTTT
CASSLTGGTDTQYF
>TRBJ2-3|TRBV9|TRBD2|once
TGTGCCAGCAGCATGACCAGCGGGACGGGTACGCAGTATTTT
CASSMTSGTGTQYF
>TRBJ2-2|TRBV5-1|-|-
TGCGCCAGCTTATTGGGTGGTCTTAACACCGGGGAGCTGTTTTTT
CASLLGGLNTGELFF
>TRBJ2-7|TRBV15|TRBD2|few
TGTGCCACCAGCAGACTAGCGGGAGTCTACGAGCAGTACTTC
CATSRLAGVYEQYF
>TRBJ2-2|TRBV5-4|TRBD2|once
TGTGCCAGCAGCTTCAACGGGGGGAAGGGGGAGCTGTTTTTT
CASSFNGGKGELFF
>TRBJ2-1|TRBV7-3|TRBD2|-
TGTGCCAGCAGCCGCTTCGGGGGGGCGAGGAATGAGCAGTTCTTC
CASSRFGGARNEQFF
>TRBJ2-1|TRBV11-3|TRBD1|once
TGTGCCAGCAGCTCCGGGACAGGGAATAATGAGCAGTTCTTC
CASSSGTGNNEQFF
>TRBJ1-1|TRBV28|-|few
TGTGCCAGCAGACTCAGGATGAACACTGAAGCTTTCTTT
CASRLRMNTEAFF
>TRBJ2-6|TRBV5-1|TRBD1|-
TGCGCCAGCAGACGGGGACAGACGACTGCAGGGGCCAACGTCCTGACTTTC
CASRRGQTTAGANVLTF
>TRBJ2-3|TRBV10-1|TRBD2|once
TGCGCCAGCAGTGCGACGGGACTAGCGGAAAGCACAGATACGCAGTATTTT
CASSATGLAESTDTQYF
>TRBJ2-1|TRBV7-8|-|-
TGTGCCAGCAGCTTAGTTGAGGGAGTAAGGGGCGAGCAGTTCTTC
CASSLVEGVRGEQFF
>TRBJ2-3|TRBV7-9|-|few
TGTGCCAGCAGCTTAGCGGGAGAGAGCACAGATACGCAGTATTTT
CASSLAGESTDTQYF
>TRBJ1-5|TRBV7-2|-|-
TGTGCCAGCAGCTTAGAAGCGCGCCGGAATCAGCCCCAGCATTTT
CASSLEARRNQPQHF
>TRBJ2-2|TRBV5-1|TRBD2|-
TGCGCCAGCAGCCCCAGCGGGGGGTACACCGGGGAGCTGTTTTTT
CASSPSGGYTGELFF
>TRBJ2-7|TRBV11-3|-|-
TGTGCCAGCAGCTTAGCACAGGGTAAGGCCTACGAGCAGTACTTC
CASSLAQGKAYEQYF
>TRBJ2-5|TRBV7-8|TRBD1|-
TGTGCCAGCAGTCCCCAGACAGGGCTCCGAGAGACCCAGTACTTC
CASSPQTGLRETQYF
>TRBJ2-3|TRBV19|-|-
TGTGCCAGTACCCAAAGTCCCTCACTTAGCACAGATACGCAGTATTTT
CASTQSPSLSTDTQYF
>TRBJ2-2|TRBV5-6|-|few
TGTGCCAGCAGCTATGTCCGGTCGAACACCGGGGAGCTGTTTTTT
CASSYVRSNTGELFF
>TRBJ1-5|TRBV4-2|-|few
TGTGCCAGCAGCCAAGATATGAATGGGGATCAGCCCCAGCATTTT
CASSQDMNGDQPQHF
>TRBJ2-5|TRBV19|TRBD2|-
TGTGCCAGCCGGGGACTACCTCCTGAGACCCAGTACTTC
CASRGLPPETQYF
>TRBJ1-5|TRBV27|TRBD1|-
TGTGCCAGCAGTTGGACAGGGGGCGGCAATCAGCCCCAGCATTTT
CASSWTGGGNQPQHF
>TRBJ2-5|TRBV11-1|-|once
TGTGCCAGCAGCTTACCCACAGGGATAGGGGAGACCCAGTACTTC
CASSLPTGIGETQYF
>TRBJ1-5|TRBV6-5|TRBD1|-
TGTGCCAGCAGTTACGACCTACCCAGGGGGCAGCCCCAGCATTTT
CASSYDLPRGQPQHF
>TRBJ2-3|TRBV13|-|-
TGTGCCAGCAGCTCCTACACAAGCTGGCGGCCTAGCACAGATACGCAGTATTTT
CASSSYTSWRPSTDTQYF
>TRBJ1-4|TRBV5-5|-|-
TGTGCCAGTCGCCCCGGGCAGAAGGAAAAACTGTTTTTT
CASRPGQKEKLFF
>TRBJ2-7|TRBV29-1|TRBD2|-
TGCAGCGTTTCCGGGCGGGGGAACTACGAGCAGTACTTC
CSVSGRGNYEQYF
>TRBJ2-1|TRBV6-6|TRBD2|-
TGTGCCAGCAAGTTGGGGGGGAGGCTGTACAATGAGCAGTTCTTC
CASKLGGRLYNEQFF
>TRBJ2-1|TRBV6-1|-|-
TGTGCCAGCAGTTGGAGTAATGAGCAGTTCTTC
CASSWSNEQFF